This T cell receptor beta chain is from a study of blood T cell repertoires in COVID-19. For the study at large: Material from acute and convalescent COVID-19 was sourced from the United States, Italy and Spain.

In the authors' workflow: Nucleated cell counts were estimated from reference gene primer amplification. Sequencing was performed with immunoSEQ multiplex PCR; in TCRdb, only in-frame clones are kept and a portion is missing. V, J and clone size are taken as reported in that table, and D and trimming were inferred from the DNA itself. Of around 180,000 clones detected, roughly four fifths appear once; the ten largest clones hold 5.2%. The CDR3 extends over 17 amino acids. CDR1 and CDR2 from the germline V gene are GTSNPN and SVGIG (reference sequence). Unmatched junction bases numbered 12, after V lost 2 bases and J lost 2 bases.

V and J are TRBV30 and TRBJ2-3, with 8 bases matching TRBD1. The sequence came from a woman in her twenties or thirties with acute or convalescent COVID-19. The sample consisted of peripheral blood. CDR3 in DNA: TGTGCCTGGAGTACATCCTTTACAGGGGGGTTCACAGATACGCAGTATTTT. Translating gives CAWSTSFTGGFTDTQYF. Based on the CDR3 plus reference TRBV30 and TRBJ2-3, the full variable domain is SQTIHQWPATLVQPVGSPLSLECTVEGTSNPNLYWYRQAAGRGLQLLFYSVGIGQISSEVPQNLSASRPQDRQFILSSKKLLLSDSGFYLCAWSTSFTGGFTDTQYFGPGTRLTVL.